This TCR beta chain was profiled in a study of PD-L1 blockade in urothelial cancer. About the study: Patients commenced intravenous atezolizumab, 1,200 mg every 3 weeks, in about 2014. Analysis of the blood was performed 3 weeks (second dose) and 6 weeks after treatment start. Blood samples had a median of approximately 150,000 T cells.

Described time point: peripheral blood 6 weeks after treatment start. Patients each gave 1 to 8 samples, pretreatment and on-treatment. Germline values: CDR1 MNHEY, CDR2 SMNVEV (reference sequence). The V segment lost 8 bases and the J segment 7 bases; nucleotides outside the gene matches: 9. This CDR3 region has 13 residues. Assay: immunoSEQ multiplex PCR; the TCRdb copy retains only in-frame clones and omits some. This sample has about 48,000 clones; 80% to 90% occur once, and the top ten carry 8.8%. The sequenced sample was PBMCs, obtained around atezolizumab (anti-PD-L1) treatment. The chain couples TRBV27 to TRBJ2-7; 9 bases match TRBD1. The TCR sequence derives from a man in his 70s with urothelial cancer. For the CDR3, the DNA is TGTGCCAGCCAACAGGGGGCCAGAGGGGAGCAGTACTTC. Translation gives CASQQGARGEQYF.